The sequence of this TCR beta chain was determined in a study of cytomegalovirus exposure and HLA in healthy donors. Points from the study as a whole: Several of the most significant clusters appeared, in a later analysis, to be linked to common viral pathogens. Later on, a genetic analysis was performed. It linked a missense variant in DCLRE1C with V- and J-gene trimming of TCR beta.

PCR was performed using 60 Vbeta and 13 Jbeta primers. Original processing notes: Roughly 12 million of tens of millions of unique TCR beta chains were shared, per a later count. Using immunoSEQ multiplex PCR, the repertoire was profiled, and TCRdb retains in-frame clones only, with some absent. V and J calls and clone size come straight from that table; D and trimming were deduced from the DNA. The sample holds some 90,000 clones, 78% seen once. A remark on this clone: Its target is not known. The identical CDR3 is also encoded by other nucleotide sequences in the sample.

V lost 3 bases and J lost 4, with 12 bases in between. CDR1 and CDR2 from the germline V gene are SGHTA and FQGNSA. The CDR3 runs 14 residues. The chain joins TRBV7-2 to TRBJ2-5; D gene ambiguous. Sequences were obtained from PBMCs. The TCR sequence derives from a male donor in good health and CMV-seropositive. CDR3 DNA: TGTGCCAGCAGCTTTGCTGGTCTAGGAGAGACCCAGTACTTC. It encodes CASSFAGLGETQYF.